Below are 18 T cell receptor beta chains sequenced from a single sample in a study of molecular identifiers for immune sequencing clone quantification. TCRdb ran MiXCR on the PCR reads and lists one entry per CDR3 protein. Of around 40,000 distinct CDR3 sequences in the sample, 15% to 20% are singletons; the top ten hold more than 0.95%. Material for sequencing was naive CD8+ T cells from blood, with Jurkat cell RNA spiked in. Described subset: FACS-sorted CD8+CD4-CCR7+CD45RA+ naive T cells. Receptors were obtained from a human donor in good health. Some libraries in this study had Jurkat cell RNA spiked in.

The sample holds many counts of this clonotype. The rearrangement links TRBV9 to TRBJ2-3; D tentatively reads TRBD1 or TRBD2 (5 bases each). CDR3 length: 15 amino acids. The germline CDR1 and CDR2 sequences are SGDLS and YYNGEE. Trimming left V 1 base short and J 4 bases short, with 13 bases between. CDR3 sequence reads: CASSVWGRAPDTQYF. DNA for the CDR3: TGTGCCAGCAGCGTATGGGGGAGAGCCCCAGATACGCAGTATTTT.

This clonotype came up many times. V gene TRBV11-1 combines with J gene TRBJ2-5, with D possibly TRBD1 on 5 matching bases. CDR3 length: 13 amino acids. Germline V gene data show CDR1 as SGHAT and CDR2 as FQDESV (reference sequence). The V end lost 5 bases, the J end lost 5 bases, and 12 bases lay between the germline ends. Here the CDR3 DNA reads TGTGCCAGCAGCCCCAGGGTAGTGGAGACCCAGTACTTC. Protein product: CASSPRVVETQYF.

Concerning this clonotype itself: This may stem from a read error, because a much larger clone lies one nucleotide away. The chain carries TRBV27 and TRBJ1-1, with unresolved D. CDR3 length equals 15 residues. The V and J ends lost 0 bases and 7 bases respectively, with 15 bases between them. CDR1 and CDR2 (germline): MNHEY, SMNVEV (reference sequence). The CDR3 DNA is TGTGCCAGCAGTTTATCTGGAGCGGTTTTGGGTGAAGCTTTCTTT. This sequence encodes CASSLSGAVLGEAFF.

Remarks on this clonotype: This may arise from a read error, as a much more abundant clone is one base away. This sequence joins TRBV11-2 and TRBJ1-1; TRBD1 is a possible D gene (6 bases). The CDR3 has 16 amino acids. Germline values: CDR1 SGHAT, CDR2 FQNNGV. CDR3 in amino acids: CVSSIYLGGADTEAFF. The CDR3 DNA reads TGTGTCAGCAGCATTTATCTAGGGGGGGCGGATACTGAAGCTTTCTTT.

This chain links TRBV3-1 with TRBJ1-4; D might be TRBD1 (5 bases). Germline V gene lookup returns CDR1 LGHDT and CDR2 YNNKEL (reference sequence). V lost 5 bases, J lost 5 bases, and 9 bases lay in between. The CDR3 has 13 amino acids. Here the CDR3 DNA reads TGTGCCAGCAGCGGAGACAGCAATGAAAAACTGTTTTTT. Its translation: CASSGDSNEKLFF.

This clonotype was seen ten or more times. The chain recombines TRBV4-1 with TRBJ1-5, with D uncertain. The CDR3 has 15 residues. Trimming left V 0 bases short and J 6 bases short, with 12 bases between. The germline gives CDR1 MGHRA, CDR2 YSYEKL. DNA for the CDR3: TGCGCCAGCAGCCAAGAAGACGTGGGGATTCAGCCCCAGCATTTT. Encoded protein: CASSQEDVGIQPQHF.

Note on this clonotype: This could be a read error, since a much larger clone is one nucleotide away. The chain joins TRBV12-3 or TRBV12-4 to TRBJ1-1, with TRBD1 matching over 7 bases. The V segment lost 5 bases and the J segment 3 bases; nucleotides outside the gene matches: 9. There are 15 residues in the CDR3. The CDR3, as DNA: TGTGCCAGCAGTCCCTCCGGGACAGCGGACACTGAAGCTTTCTTT. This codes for CASSPSGTADTEAFF.

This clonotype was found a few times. The CDR3 DNA sequence: TGTGCCAGCAGTTACGGGACCCACCAGCCCCAGCATTTT. As protein: CASSYGTHQPQHF. This chain uses TRBV6-2 or TRBV6-3 with TRBJ1-5, with D tentatively TRBD1 (5 bases). V was clipped by 2 bases and J by 7 bases, with 9 bases between them. CDR3 length: 13 residues. In germline, CDR1 is MNHEY, CDR2 SVGEGT.

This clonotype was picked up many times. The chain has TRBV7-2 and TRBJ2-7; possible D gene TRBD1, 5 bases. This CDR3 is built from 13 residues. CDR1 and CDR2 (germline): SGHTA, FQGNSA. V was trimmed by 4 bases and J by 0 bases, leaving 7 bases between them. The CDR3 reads CASSSDNSYEQYF. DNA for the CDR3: TGTGCCAGCAGCTCGGACAACTCCTACGAGCAGTACTTC. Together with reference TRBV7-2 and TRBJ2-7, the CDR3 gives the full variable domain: GAGVSQSPSNKVTEKGKDVELRCDPISGHTALYWYRQSLGQGLEFLIYFQGNSAPDKSGLPSDRFSAERTGGSVSTLTIQRTQQEDSAVYLCASSSDNSYEQYFGPGTRLTVT.

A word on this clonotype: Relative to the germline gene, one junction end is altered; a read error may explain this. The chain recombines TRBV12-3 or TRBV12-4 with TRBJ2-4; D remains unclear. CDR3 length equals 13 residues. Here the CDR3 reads CVSSFSAKNIQYF. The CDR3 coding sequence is TGTGTCAGCAGTTTCAGCGCCAAAAACATTCAGTACTTC.

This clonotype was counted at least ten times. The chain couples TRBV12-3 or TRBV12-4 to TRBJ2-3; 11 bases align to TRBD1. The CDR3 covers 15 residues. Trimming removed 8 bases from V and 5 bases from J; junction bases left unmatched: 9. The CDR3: CASQEPGQGVDTQYF. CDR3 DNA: TGTGCCAGCCAAGAACCGGGACAGGGGGTAGATACGCAGTATTTT.

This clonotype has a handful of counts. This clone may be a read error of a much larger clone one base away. Here the CDR3 DNA reads TGCAGTCCTCAGGGTGCGAACACCGGGGAGCTGTTTTTT. Its translation is CSPQGANTGELFF. The chain has TRBV20-1 and TRBJ2-2; D is perhaps TRBD1 (5 bases). From germline, CDR1 is DFQATT and CDR2 SNEGSKA (reference sequence). Between the trimmed V and J ends, which lost 8 bases and 0 bases, there was a span of 10 bases. This CDR3 spans 13 amino acids.

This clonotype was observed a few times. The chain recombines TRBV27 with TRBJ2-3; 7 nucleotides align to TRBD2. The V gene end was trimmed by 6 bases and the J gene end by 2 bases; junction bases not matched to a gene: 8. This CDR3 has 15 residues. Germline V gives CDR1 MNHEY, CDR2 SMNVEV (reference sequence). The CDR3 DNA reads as TGTGCCAGCAGGATGGCGGGAGTCTACACAGATACGCAGTATTTT. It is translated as CASRMAGVYTDTQYF.

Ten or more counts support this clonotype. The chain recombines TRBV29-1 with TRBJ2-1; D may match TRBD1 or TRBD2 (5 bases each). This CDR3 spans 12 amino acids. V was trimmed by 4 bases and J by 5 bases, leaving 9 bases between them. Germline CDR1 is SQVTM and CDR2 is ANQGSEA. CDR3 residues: CSVVEGNNEQFF. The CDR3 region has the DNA TGCAGCGTTGTTGAGGGGAACAATGAGCAGTTCTTC.

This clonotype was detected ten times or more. DNA of the CDR3: TGTGCCAGCAGCTACTCCCCTAGCGGGGGCACAGATACGCAGTATTTT. Amino acids: CASSYSPSGGTDTQYF. V gene TRBV3-1 combines with J gene TRBJ2-3; 9 nucleotides agree with TRBD2. From germline, CDR1 is LGHDT and CDR2 YNNKEL (reference sequence). The CDR3 contains 16 residues. The V and J ends lost 5 bases and 1 base, in that order; junction bases with no gene match: 7.

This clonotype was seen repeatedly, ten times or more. The CDR3 DNA follows: TGTGCCAGCAGCCAGGAAGGACTAGCGGGCACAGATACGCAGTATTTT. Translated: CASSQEGLAGTDTQYF. The rearrangement links TRBV2 to TRBJ2-3; TRBD2 matches at 10 bases. The CDR3 consists of 16 residues. From germline, CDR1 is SNHLY and CDR2 FYNNEI. After removal of 6 bases from V and 1 base from J, the junction contained 7 bases not matched to a gene.

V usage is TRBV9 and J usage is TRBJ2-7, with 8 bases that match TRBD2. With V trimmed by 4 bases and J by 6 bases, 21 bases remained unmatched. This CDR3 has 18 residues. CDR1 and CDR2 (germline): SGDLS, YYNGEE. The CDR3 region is CASSPNSWGIAGMGEQYF. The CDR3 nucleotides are TGTGCCAGCAGCCCTAATTCTTGGGGGATAGCGGGAATGGGCGAGCAGTACTTC. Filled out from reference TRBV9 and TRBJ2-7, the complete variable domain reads DSGVTQTPKHLITATGQRVTLRCSPRSGDLSVYWYQQSLDQGLQFLIQYYNGEERAKGNILERFSAQQFPDLHSELNLSSLELGDSALYFCASSPNSWGIAGMGEQYFGPGTRLTVT.

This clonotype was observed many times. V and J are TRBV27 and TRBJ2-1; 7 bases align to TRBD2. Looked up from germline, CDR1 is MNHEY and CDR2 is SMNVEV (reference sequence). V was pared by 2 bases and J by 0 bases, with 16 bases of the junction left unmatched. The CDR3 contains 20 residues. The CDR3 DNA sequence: TGTGCCAGCAGTTTAGGAACCAGGACTAGAATGGGGAGCTCCTACAATGAGCAGTTCTTC. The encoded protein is CASSLGTRTRMGSSYNEQFF.